This entry lists 11 T cell receptor beta chains sequenced from one sample in a study of tumor-infiltrating lymphocytes in primary liver carcinoma. Unsorted whole blood yielded the blood RNA, and germline DNA was also extracted. cDNA specific to TCR beta was made from 450 to 650 ng of total RNA, with a constant-region primer employed for priming. ARM-PCR, slightly modified, supplied the TCR beta libraries through three nested multiplex PCR rounds. In the first two PCR rounds, TRBV1-TRBV30 forward primers were paired with a C-beta reverse primer, and each round lasted approximately 9 cycles. One entry per CDR3 protein, called by TCRdb with MiXCR from the multiplex PCR reads. In the table there are more than 150,000 distinct CDR3 sequences, about 60% of which are singletons. The sequenced material came from peripheral blood. All receptors derive from a man in his forties with primary liver carcinoma and hepatitis B virus infection.

About this clonotype itself: Sequence at one end of the junction differs from germline and may be a read error. The chain uses TRBV29-1 and TRBJ2-7; possibly TRBD2 for D (5 bases). CDR1 is SQVTM and CDR2 is ANQGSEA in the germline V gene. This CDR3 has 15 residues. CDR3 loop: CSFELGSSVSYEQYF. The CDR3 nucleotides are TGCAGCTTTGAGTTGGGGAGCTCAGTCTCCTACGAGCAGTACTTC.

This clonotype was detected only a few times. The rearrangement links TRBV5-6 to TRBJ2-1; D call uncertain. Germline V CDR1 and CDR2: SGHDT, YYEEEE. The CDR3 is 15 amino acids. Trimming removed 2 bases from V and 8 bases from J, with 17 bases in between. CDR3 DNA: TGTGCCAGCAGCTTTAATGGACCTTACGGCGATGAGCAGTTCTTC. Translation: CASSFNGPYGDEQFF.

On this clonotype itself: Being one base from a much bigger clone, this may be a read error. The V call is TRBV12-3 or TRBV12-4, the J call TRBJ1-2; tentatively, D is TRBD1 (5 bases). The V gene lost 5 bases and the J gene lost 0 bases, with 13 bases spanning the gap. There are 15 residues in the CDR3. This CDR3 reads CASSTADSSNYGYTF. CDR3 DNA: TGTGCCAGCAGTACCGCCGACAGCTCTAACTATGGCTACACCTTC.

The chain employs TRBV28 and TRBJ1-2; 9 nucleotides agree with TRBD1. Trimming took 2 bases from V and 7 from J; bases not matched to a gene: 8. The CDR3 runs to 15 residues. Germline CDR1 and CDR2: MDHEN and SYDVKM. The CDR3, as DNA: TGTGCCAGCAGTTTAAGCCAACAGGGGGCGGGTGGCTACACCTTC. The encoded protein is CASSLSQQGAGGYTF.

In the case of this clonotype: The junction does not match germline at one end; this may be a read error. The chain uses TRBV4-1 and TRBJ2-2, with D possibly matching TRBD2 (5 bases). The germline gives CDR1 MGHRA, CDR2 YSYEKL. The CDR3 runs to 14 residues. DNA of the CDR3: TGTGCCAGCAGCCCAAAGGAGAACACCGGGGAGCGGTTTTTT. This translates into CASSPKENTGERFF.

Points on this clonotype: One end of the junction does not line up with germline, which may come from a read error. The chain couples TRBV11-2 to TRBJ2-7; possible D gene TRBD2, 7 bases. CDR1 is SGHAT and CDR2 is FQNNGV in the germline V gene. There are 12 residues in the CDR3. CDR3 loop: CASSTGGYERYF. DNA for the CDR3: TGTGCCAGCAGCACGGGGGGCTACGAGCGGTACTTC.

V is TRBV28 and J is TRBJ2-4; D is unclear. Germline V CDR1 and CDR2: MDHEN, SYDVKM. V lost 7 bases to trimming and J lost 11 bases, with 18 bases between them. This CDR3 contains 13 residues. In nucleotides, the CDR3 is TGTGCCAGCATTGGTTCGGCCCCAAGTGTTCAGTACTTC. Its protein is CASIGSAPSVQYF.

Of note for this clonotype: This clone may be a read error of a much larger clone one base away. This likely comes from a read error, as the CDR3 has no conserved phenylalanine or tryptophan at its end. The CDR3 loop reads CASSSTPKYSPLHY. DNA of the CDR3: TGTGCCAGCAGCTCTACTCCAAAGTATTCACCCCTCCACTAT. This chain joins TRBV11-2 and TRBJ1-6; no clear D gene. Trimming took off 4 bases at V and 8 bases at J, with 12 bases between the two ends. This CDR3 is 14 amino acids long. Germline CDR1 is SGHAT and CDR2 is FQNNGV.

This clonotype was found once. An end of the junction does not agree with germline; a read error may underlie this. The chain combines TRBV11-2 with TRBJ2-2; D could derive from TRBD1 or TRBD2 (5 bases each). The CDR3 length is 13 residues. Germline V gene sequence: CDR1 SGHAT, CDR2 FQNNGV. The CDR3 here is CASTTANIGKLFF. CDR3 bases: TGTGCCAGCACGACAGCGAACATCGGGAAGCTGTTTTTT.

This chain links TRBV6-5 with TRBJ1-5; TRBD1 agrees at 8 bases. This CDR3 comprises 15 residues. V was clipped by 5 bases and J by 5 bases; unmatched bases: 8. Germline CDR1 reads MNHEY; CDR2 reads SVGAGI. This chain's CDR3 is CASSQTTGVDQPQHF. CDR3 in DNA: TGTGCCAGCAGTCAGACGACAGGGGTGGATCAGCCCCAGCATTTT.

The chain uses TRBV4-1 and TRBJ1-1; 7 nucleotides line up with TRBD1. CDR1 and CDR2 (germline): MGHRA, YSYEKL. After removal of 4 bases from V and 3 bases from J, the junction contained 11 bases not matched to a gene. This CDR3 comprises 16 residues. The DNA for the CDR3 is TGCGCCAGCAGCCCGGAATACAGGGGACACGACACTGAAGCTTTCTTT. As protein: CASSPEYRGHDTEAFF.